This TCR beta chain was sequenced during a study of T cell changes during pregnancy in multiple sclerosis. V gave up 4 bases and J gave up 7 bases, with 13 bases separating them. This CDR3 region has 13 residues. Germline V gene sequence: CDR1 MNHNS, CDR2 SASEGT. Profiled with immunoSEQ multiplex PCR; TCRdb holds only in-frame clones, not every one. The profile shows under 50,000 clones, about nine tenths of them singletons. The material was CD8+ T cells from peripheral blood mononuclear cells, obtained before pregnancy. The chain carries TRBV6-1 and TRBJ2-5, with D maybe TRBD2 (5 bases). The clonotype originates from a female donor with multiple sclerosis, enrolled in a pregnancy study. The CDR3 nucleotides read TGTGCCAGCAGTGGTTGGGGTGGAGGGACCCAGTACTTC. It is translated as CASSGWGGGTQYF.